This TCR beta chain was found in a study of metastatic and nonmetastatic thyroid tumors. Treatment of any kind had been given to no patient before thyroid surgery. V dropped 5 bases and J dropped 10 bases, with 15 bases sitting between them. There are 12 residues in the CDR3. In germline, CDR1 is GTSNPN, CDR2 SVGIG (reference sequence). Via MiXCR, TCRdb re-called the PCR reads. The table lists some 13,000 clones, 28% of them singletons. This clone is termed large. The V and J genes are TRBV30 and TRBJ2-1; possibly TRBD2 for D (6 bases). Sequenced input: tumor tissue. The sequence was collected from a female donor with papillary thyroid cancer or a benign thyroid nodule (not recorded which). Some clones in this sample may be carry-over from other donors' samples. DNA for the CDR3: TGTGCCTGGGCACTGGACTACCGAGAGCAGTTCTTC. Its translation is CAWALDYREQFF.